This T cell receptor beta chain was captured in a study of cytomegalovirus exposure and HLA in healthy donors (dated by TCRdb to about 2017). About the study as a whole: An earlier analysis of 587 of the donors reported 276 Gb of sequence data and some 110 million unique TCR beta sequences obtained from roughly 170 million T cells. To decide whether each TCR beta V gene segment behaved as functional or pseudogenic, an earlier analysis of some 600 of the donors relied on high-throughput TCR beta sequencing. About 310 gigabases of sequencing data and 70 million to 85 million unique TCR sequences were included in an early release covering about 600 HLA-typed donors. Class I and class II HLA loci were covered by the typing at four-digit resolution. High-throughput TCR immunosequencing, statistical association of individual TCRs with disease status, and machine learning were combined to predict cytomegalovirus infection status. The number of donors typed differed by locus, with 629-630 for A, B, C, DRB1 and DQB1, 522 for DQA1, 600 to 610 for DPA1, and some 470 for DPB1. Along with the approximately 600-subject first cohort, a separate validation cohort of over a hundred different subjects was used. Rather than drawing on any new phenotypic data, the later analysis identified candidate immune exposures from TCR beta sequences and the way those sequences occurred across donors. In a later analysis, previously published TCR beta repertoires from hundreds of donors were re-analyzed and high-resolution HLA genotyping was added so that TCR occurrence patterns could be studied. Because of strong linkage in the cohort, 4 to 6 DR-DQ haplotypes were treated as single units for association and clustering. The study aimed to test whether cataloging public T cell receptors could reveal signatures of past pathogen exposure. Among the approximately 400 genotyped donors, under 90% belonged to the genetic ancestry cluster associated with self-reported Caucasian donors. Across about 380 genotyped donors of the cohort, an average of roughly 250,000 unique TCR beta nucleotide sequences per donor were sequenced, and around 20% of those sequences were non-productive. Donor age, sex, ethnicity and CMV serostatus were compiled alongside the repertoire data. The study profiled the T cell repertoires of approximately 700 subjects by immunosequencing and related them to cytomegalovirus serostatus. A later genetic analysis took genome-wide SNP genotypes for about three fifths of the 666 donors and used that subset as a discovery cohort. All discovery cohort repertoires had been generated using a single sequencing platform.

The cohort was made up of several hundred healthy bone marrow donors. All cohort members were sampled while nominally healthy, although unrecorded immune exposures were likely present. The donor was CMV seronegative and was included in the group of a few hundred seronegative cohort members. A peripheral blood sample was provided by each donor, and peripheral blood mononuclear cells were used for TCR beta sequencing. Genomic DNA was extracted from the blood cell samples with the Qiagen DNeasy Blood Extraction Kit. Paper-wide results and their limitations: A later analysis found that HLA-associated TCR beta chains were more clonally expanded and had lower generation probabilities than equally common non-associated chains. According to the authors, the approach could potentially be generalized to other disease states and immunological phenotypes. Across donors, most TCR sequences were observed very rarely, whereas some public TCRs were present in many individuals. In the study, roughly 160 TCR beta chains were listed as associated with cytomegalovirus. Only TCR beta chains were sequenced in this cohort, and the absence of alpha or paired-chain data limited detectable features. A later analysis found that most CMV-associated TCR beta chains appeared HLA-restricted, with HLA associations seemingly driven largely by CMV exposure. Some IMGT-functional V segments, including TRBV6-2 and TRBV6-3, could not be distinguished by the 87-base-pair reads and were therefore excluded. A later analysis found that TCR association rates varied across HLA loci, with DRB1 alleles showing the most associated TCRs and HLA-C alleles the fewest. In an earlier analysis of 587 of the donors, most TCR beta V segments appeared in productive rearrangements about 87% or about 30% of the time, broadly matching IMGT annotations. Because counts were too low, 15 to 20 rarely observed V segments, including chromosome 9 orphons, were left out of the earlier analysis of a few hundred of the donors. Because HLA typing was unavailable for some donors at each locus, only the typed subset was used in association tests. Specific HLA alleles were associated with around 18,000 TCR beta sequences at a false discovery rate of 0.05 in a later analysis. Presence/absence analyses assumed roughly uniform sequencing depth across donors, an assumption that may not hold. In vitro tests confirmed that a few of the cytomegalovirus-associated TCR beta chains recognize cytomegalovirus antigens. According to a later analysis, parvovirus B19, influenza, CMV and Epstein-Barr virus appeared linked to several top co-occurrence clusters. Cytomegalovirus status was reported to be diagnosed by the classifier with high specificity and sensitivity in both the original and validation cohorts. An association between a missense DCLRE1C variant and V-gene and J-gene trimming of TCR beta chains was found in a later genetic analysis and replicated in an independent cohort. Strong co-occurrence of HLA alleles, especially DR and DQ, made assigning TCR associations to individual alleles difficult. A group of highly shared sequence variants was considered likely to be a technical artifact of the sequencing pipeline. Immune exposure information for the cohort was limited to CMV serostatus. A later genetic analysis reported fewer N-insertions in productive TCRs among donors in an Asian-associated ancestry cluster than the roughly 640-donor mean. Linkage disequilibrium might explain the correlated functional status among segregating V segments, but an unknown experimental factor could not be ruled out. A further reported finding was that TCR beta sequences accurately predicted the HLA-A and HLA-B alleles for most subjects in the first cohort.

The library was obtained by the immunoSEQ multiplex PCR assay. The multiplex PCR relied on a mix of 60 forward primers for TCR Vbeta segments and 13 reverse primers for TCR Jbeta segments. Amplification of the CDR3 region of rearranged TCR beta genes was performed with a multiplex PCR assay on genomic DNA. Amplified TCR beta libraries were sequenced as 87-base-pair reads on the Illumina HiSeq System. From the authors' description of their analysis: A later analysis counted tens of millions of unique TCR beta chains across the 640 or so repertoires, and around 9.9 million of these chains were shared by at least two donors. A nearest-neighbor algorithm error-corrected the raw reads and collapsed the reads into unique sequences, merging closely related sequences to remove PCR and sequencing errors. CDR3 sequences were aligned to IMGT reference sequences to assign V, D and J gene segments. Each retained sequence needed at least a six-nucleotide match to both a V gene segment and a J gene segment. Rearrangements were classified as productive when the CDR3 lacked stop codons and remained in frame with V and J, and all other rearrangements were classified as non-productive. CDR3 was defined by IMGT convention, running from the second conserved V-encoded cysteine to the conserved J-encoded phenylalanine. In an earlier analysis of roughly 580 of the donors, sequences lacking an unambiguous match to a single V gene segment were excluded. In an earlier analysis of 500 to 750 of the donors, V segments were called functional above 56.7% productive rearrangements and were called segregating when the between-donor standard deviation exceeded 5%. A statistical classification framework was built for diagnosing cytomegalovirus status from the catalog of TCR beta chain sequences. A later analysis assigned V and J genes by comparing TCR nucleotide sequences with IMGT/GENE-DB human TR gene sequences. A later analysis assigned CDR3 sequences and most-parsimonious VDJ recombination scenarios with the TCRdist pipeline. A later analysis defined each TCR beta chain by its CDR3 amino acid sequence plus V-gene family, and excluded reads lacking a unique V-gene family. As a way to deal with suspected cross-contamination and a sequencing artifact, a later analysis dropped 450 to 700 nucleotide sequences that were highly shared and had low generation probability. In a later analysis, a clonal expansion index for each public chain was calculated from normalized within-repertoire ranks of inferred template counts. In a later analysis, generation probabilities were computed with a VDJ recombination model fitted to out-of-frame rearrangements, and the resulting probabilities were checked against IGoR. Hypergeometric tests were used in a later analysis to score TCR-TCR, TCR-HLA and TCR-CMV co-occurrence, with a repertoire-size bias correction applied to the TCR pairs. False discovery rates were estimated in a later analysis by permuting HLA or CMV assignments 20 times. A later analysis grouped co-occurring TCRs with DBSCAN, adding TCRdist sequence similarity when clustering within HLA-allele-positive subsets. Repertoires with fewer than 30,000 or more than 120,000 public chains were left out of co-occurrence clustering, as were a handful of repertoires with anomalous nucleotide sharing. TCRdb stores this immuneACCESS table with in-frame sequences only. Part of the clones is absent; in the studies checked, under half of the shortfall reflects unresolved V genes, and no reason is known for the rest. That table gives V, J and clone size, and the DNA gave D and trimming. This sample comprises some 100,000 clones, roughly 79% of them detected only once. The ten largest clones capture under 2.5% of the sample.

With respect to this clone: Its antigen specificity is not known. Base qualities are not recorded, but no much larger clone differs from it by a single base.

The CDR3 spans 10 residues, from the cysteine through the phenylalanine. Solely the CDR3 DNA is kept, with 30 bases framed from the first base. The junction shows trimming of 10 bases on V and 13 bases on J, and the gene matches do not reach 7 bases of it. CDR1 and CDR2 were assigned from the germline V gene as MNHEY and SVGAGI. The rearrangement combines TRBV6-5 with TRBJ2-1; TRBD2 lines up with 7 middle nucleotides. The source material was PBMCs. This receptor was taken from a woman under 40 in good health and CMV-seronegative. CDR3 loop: CATGRTRQFF. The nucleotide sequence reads TGTGCCACCGGACGGACTAGACAGTTCTTC.